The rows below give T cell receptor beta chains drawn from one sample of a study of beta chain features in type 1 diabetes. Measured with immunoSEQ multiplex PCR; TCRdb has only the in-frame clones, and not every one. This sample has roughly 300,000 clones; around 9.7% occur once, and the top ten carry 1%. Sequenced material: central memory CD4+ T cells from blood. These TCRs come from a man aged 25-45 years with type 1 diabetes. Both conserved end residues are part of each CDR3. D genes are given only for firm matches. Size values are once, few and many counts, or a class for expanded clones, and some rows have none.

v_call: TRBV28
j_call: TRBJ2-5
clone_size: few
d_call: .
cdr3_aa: CASSFGSGGGETQYF
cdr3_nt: TGTGCCAGCAGTTTTGGTTCCGGGGGCGGGGAGACCCAGTACTTC

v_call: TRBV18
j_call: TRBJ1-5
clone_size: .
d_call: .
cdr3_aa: CASSPSTGSGQPQHF
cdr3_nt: TGTGCCAGCTCACCATCTACAGGGTCGGGCCAGCCCCAGCATTTT

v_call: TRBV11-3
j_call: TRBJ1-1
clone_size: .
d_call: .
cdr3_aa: CASSPGFGTEAFF
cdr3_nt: TGTGCCAGCAGCCCGGGGTTCGGGACTGAAGCTTTCTTT

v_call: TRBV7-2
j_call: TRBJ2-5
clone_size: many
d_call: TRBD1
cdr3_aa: CASSSRGRIETQYF
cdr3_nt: TGTGCCAGCAGCTCCAGGGGGCGAATAGAGACCCAGTACTTC

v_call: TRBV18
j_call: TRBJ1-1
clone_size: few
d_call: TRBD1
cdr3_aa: CASSNGQGANAEAFF
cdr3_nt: TGTGCCAGCTCAAATGGACAGGGGGCAAACGCTGAAGCTTTCTTT

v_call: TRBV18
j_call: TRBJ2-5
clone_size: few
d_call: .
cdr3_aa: CASSPTNPETQYF
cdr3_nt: TGTGCCAGCTCACCCACGAACCCGGAGACCCAGTACTTC

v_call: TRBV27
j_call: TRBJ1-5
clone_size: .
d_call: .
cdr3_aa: CASSPQASSNQPQHF
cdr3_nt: TGTGCCAGCAGTCCTCAGGCAAGTAGCAATCAGCCCCAGCATTTT

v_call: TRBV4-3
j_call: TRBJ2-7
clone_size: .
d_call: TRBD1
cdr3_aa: CASSPQGTGPYEQYF
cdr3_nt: TGCGCCAGCAGCCCCCAGGGGACAGGGCCCTACGAGCAGTACTTC

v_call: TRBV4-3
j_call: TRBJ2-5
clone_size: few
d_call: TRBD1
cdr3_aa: CASSQAPGQGIETQYF
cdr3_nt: TGCGCCAGCAGCCAGGCCCCGGGACAGGGCATAGAGACCCAGTACTTC

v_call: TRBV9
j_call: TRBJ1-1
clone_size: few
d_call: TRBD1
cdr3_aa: CASSVVAGTEGEAFF
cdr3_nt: TGTGCCAGCAGCGTAGTGGCCGGGACAGAGGGTGAAGCTTTCTTT

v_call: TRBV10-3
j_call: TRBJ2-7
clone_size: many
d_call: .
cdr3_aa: CAISENGAYEQYF
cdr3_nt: TGTGCCATCAGTGAGAACGGAGCCTACGAGCAGTACTTC

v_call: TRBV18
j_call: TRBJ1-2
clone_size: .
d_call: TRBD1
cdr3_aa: CASSPGTRGDGYTF
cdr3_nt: TGTGCCAGCTCACCAGGGACCAGGGGGGACGGCTACACCTTC

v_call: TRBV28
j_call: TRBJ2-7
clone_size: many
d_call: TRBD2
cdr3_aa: CASLRRGGAYEQYF
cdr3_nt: TGTGCCAGTCTCCGGCGGGGGGGAGCCTACGAGCAGTACTTC

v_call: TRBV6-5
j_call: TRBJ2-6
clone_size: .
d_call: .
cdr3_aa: CASSLSGANVLTF
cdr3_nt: TGTGCCAGCAGTTTGTCTGGGGCCAACGTCCTGACTTTC

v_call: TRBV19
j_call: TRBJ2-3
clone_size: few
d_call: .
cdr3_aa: CASRSRGTDTQYF
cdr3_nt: TGTGCCAGTAGATCCAGGGGCACAGATACGCAGTATTTT

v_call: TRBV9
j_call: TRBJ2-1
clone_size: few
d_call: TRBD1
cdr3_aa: CASSVRTGGNEQFF
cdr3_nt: TGTGCCAGCAGCGTCCGGACAGGGGGCAATGAGCAGTTCTTC

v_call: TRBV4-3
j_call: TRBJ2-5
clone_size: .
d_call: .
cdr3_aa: CASSQDLGGQETQYF
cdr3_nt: TGCGCCAGCAGCCAAGATCTAGGGGGTCAAGAGACCCAGTACTTC

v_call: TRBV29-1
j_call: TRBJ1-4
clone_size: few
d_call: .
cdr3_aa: CSVEEVGLDNEKLFF
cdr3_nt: TGCAGCGTTGAAGAAGTTGGGTTGGACAATGAAAAACTGTTTTTT

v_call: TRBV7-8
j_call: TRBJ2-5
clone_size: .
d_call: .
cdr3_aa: CASTFGVVQETQYF
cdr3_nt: TGTGCCAGCACCTTTGGGGTGGTCCAAGAGACCCAGTACTTC

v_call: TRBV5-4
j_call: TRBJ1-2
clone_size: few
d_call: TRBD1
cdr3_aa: CASSLLGTDAYGYTF
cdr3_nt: TGTGCCAGCAGCTTGTTAGGGACAGATGCTTATGGCTACACCTTC

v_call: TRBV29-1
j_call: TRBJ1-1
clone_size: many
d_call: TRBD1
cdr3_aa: CSVGSTGDFAEAFF
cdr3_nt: TGCAGCGTTGGCTCGACAGGGGATTTTGCTGAAGCTTTCTTT